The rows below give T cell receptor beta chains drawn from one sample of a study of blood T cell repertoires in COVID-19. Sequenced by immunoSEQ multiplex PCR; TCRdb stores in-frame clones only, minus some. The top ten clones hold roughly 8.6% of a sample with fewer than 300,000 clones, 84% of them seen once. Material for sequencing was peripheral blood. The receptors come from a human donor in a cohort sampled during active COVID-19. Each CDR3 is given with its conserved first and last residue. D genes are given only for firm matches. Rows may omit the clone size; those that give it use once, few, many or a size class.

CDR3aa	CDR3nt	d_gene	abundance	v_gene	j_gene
CASSSPGYEQYF	TGTGCCAGCAGCTCTCCCGGGTACGAGCAGTACTTC	-	-	TRBV5-4	TRBJ2-7
CASSFRDSYEQYF	TGTGCCAGCAGTTTCAGGGACTCCTACGAGCAGTACTTC	-	-	TRBV27	TRBJ2-7
CASRLQGFFYEQYF	TGTGCCAGCAGGTTACAGGGTTTTTTCTACGAGCAGTACTTC	-	-	TRBV28	TRBJ2-7
CASSLRQGGEQYF	TGTGCCAGCAGCCTCCGACAGGGTGGCGAGCAGTACTTC	TRBD1	-	TRBV6-2/TRBV6-3	TRBJ2-7
CASSLGGQAMSSYNEQFF	TGCGCCAGCAGCTTGGGGGGACAGGCCATGAGCTCCTACAATGAGCAGTTCTTC	TRBD1	few	TRBV5-1	TRBJ2-1
CSVFSWGGKETQYF	TGCAGCGTTTTTTCCTGGGGGGGTAAAGAGACCCAGTACTTC	TRBD2	-	TRBV29-1	TRBJ2-5
CASTRRGGDFYEQYF	TGTGCCAGCACCCGGCGAGGGGGCGATTTTTACGAGCAGTACTTC	TRBD1	-	TRBV6-5	TRBJ2-7
CASSPLGPWENNEQFF	TGTGCTAGCAGCCCACTAGGCCCTTGGGAGAACAATGAGCAGTTCTTC	-	-	TRBV7-7	TRBJ2-1
CASRRDLVNEQFF	TGTGCCAGCAGGAGGGACTTGGTCAATGAGCAGTTCTTC	-	-	TRBV6-5	TRBJ2-1
CASSQNRDYEQYF	TGTGCCAGCAGCCAAAACAGAGACTACGAGCAGTACTTC	-	-	TRBV4-2	TRBJ2-7
CASSVPGGGGEKLFF	TGTGCCAGCAGCGTTCCGGGAGGAGGAGGCGAAAAACTGTTTTTT	-	-	TRBV6-5	TRBJ1-4
CSLQGGPEHQTQETQYF	TGCAGCCTTCAGGGGGGCCCCGAACACCAGACGCAAGAGACCCAGTACTTC	-	-	TRBV29-1	TRBJ2-5
CASSSPRRGGRALFF	TGTGCCAGCAGCTCCCCCCGGAGGGGGGGCCGTGCGCTGTTTTTT	-	-	TRBV11-2	TRBJ2-2
CASSWTVMNTEAFF	TGTGCCAGCAGCTGGACAGTAATGAACACTGAAGCTTTCTTT	-	once	TRBV5-5	TRBJ1-1
CASSQDDRNTEAFF	TGTGCCAGCAGCCAAGACGACAGGAACACTGAAGCTTTCTTT	-	-	TRBV3-1/TRBV3-2	TRBJ1-1
CASSRPWASGGPYRTQYF	TGTGCCAGCAGCCGACCTTGGGCTAGCGGGGGCCCCTATAGGACCCAGTACTTC	TRBD2	-	TRBV3-1/TRBV3-2	TRBJ2-5
CASSSRYSGANVLTF	TGTGCCAGCAGTTCCAGATACTCTGGGGCCAACGTCCTGACTTTC	-	-	TRBV27	TRBJ2-6
CASSPPGLNTEAFF	TGTGCCAGCAGCCCCCCAGGGTTGAACACTGAAGCTTTCTTT	-	-	TRBV3-1/TRBV3-2	TRBJ1-1
CASSLAGVVETQYF	TGTGCCAGTAGTCTGGCAGGGGTAGTGGAGACCCAGTACTTC	-	-	TRBV19	TRBJ2-5
CASSEFRGQNTEAFF	TGTGCCAGCAGTGAATTTAGGGGTCAGAACACTGAAGCTTTCTTT	-	-	TRBV2	TRBJ1-1
CASSLPRGANVLTF	TGTGCCAGCAGCTTACCCCGGGGGGCCAACGTCCTGACTTTC	-	-	TRBV7-2	TRBJ2-6
CASSLWGDEQFF	TGTGCCAGCAGCTTATGGGGGGACGAGCAGTTCTTC	-	-	TRBV11-2	TRBJ2-1
CASSLFSGGSPDTQYF	TGTGCCAGCAGCTTATTCAGCGGGGGTAGCCCAGATACGCAGTATTTT	TRBD2	-	TRBV7-3	TRBJ2-3
CASSLRQGAVNEQFF	TGTGCCAGCAGCTTACGACAGGGGGCGGTCAATGAGCAGTTCTTC	TRBD1	-	TRBV11-2	TRBJ2-1
CASEGVSNTGELFF	TGTGCCAGCGAAGGGGTTTCGAACACCGGGGAGCTGTTTTTT	-	-	TRBV19	TRBJ2-2
CASSLSQASEAFF	TGTGCCAGCAGCCTTTCCCAGGCAAGTGAAGCTTTCTTT	-	-	TRBV6-5	TRBJ1-1
CASSQDTGTSGGASTDTQYF	TGTGCCAGCAGCCAAGATACCGGGACTAGCGGGGGGGCTAGCACAGATACGCAGTATTTT	TRBD2	-	TRBV4-2	TRBJ2-3
CASSSTFSQGTQYF	TGTGCCAGCAGCTCGACTTTTTCACAGGGTACGCAGTATTTT	-	-	TRBV7-2	TRBJ2-3
CASSQRQGSGNTIYF	TGCGCCAGCAGCCAAAGACAGGGCTCTGGAAACACCATATATTTT	TRBD1	-	TRBV4-3	TRBJ1-3
CASSPRLGEADTQYF	TGTGCCAGCTCACCACGGCTGGGAGAGGCAGATACGCAGTATTTT	-	-	TRBV18	TRBJ2-3
CASSPGFAEKLFF	TGTGCCAGCAGTCCCGGGTTCGCTGAAAAACTGTTTTTT	-	-	TRBV28	TRBJ1-4
CASSLAGGWNTEAFF	TGCGCCAGCAGCTTGGCAGGGGGCTGGAACACTGAAGCTTTCTTT	TRBD1	few	TRBV5-1	TRBJ1-1
CASSLQLNYGYTF	TGTGCCAGCAGTCTACAGCTGAACTATGGCTACACCTTC	-	-	TRBV6-6	TRBJ1-2
CASSYAGTGGSGYTF	TGTGCCAGCTCCTACGCGGGGACAGGGGGGAGTGGCTACACCTTC	TRBD1	-	TRBV7-2	TRBJ1-2
CASSLSDEQFF	TGTGCCAGCAGCTTGTCTGATGAGCAGTTCTTC	-	-	TRBV5-6	TRBJ2-1
CASSKGFGYGYTF	TGTGCCAGTAGTAAAGGATTCGGGTATGGCTACACCTTC	-	-	TRBV19	TRBJ1-2
CASSELLAGGKQYF	TGTGCCAGCAGTGAGTTGCTAGCGGGTGGTAAGCAGTATTTT	TRBD2	-	TRBV2	TRBJ2-3
CASSLVGQGAGEQFF	TGTGCCAGCAGCTTAGTGGGACAGGGGGCAGGTGAGCAGTTCTTC	TRBD1	-	TRBV11-1	TRBJ2-1
CASSLEGSALNEKLFF	TGTGCCAGCAGCTTAGAGGGGTCTGCTCTTAATGAAAAACTGTTTTTT	-	-	TRBV7-8	TRBJ1-4
CAISEPHGTGTTYGYTF	TGTGCCATCAGTGAGCCACATGGGACCGGGACAACCTATGGCTACACCTTC	-	-	TRBV10-3	TRBJ1-2
CASSERSGANVLTF	TGTGCCAGCAGTGAGCGCTCTGGGGCCAACGTCCTGACTTTC	-	-	TRBV2	TRBJ2-6
CASRLGLAGISYNEQFF	TGTGCAAGTCGCTTGGGACTAGCGGGAATTTCCTACAATGAGCAGTTCTTC	-	-	TRBV12-2	TRBJ2-1
CASSDHRNNYGYTF	TGTGCCAGCAGTGATCACAGGAATAACTATGGCTACACCTTC	-	-	TRBV6-1	TRBJ1-2
CAISAGGDGKGEQYF	TGTGCCATCAGTGCGGGGGGGGACGGTAAGGGAGAGCAGTACTTC	TRBD2	-	TRBV10-3	TRBJ2-7
CSARRTAEAFF	TGCAGTGCTAGACGGACAGCTGAAGCTTTCTTT	-	-	TRBV20-1	TRBJ1-1
CASANLFFQTQYF	TGTGCCAGCGCTAACCTCTTTTTTCAGACCCAGTACTTC	-	once	TRBV5-6	TRBJ2-5
CASSLQGPDQPQHF	TGTGCCAGCAGCTTACAGGGGCCCGATCAGCCCCAGCATTTT	TRBD1	-	TRBV5-5	TRBJ1-5
CASSEHSTDTQYF	TGTGCCAGCAGCGAACATAGCACAGATACGCAGTATTTT	-	once	TRBV9	TRBJ2-3
CASSLTWARVAGELFF	TGTGCCAGCAGCCTCACTTGGGCGCGAGTCGCCGGGGAGCTGTTTTTT	-	-	TRBV7-9	TRBJ2-2
CASIKTSGANVLTF	TGTGCCAGTATTAAGACTTCTGGGGCCAACGTCCTGACTTTC	-	-	TRBV19	TRBJ2-6